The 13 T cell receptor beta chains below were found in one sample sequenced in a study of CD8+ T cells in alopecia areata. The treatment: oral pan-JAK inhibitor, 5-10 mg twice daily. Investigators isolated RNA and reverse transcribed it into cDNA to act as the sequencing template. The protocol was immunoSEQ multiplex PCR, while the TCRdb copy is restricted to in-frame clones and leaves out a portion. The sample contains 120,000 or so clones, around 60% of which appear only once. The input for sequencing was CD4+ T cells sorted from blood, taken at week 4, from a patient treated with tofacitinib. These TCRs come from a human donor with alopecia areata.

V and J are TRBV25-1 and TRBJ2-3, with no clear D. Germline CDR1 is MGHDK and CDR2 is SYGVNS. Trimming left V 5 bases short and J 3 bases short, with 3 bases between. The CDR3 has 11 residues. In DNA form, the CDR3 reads TGTGCCAGCAGTTCTACAGATACGCAGTATTTT. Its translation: CASSSTDTQYF.

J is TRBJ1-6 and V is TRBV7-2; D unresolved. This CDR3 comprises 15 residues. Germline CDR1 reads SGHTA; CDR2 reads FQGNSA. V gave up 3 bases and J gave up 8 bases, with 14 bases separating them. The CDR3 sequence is CASSFGISGDSPLHF. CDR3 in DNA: TGTGCCAGCAGCTTCGGGATAAGTGGCGATTCACCCCTCCACTTT.

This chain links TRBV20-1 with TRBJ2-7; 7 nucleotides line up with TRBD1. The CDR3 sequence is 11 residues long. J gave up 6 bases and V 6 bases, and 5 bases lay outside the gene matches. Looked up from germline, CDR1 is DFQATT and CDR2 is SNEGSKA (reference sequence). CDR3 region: CSAISGGEQYF. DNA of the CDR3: TGCAGTGCCATCTCAGGGGGCGAGCAGTACTTC.

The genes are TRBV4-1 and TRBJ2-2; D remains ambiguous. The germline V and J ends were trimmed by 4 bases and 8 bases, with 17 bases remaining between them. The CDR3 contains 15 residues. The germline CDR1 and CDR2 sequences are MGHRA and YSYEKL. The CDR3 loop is CASSLRGQAAGELFF. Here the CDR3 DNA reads TGCGCCAGCAGCCTACGAGGCCAGGCGGCGGGGGAGCTGTTTTTT.

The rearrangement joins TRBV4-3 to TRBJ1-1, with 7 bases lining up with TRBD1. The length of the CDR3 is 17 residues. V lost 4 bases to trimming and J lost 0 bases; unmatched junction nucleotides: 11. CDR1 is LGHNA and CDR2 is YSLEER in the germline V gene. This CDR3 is CASSPGQATWMNTEAFF. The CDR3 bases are TGCGCCAGCAGCCCCGGACAGGCCACTTGGATGAACACTGAAGCTTTCTTT.

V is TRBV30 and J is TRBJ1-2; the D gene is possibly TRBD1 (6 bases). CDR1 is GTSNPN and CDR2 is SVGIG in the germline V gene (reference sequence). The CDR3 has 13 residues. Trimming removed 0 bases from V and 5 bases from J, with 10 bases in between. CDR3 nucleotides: TGTGCCTGGAGTGTAGCGAGGGGGTATGGCTACACCTTC. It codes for CAWSVARGYGYTF.

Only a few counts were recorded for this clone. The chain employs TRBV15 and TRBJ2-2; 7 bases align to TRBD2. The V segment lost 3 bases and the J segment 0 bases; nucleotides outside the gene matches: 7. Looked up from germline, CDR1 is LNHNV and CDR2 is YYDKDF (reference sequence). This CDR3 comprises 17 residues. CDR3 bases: TGTGCCACCAGCAGGAGAGTGAGCGGGACGAACACCGGGGAGCTGTTTTTT. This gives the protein CATSRRVSGTNTGELFF.

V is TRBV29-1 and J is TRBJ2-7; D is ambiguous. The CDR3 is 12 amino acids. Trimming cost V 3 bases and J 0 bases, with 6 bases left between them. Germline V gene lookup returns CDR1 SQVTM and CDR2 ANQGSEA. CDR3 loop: CSVDYISYEQYF. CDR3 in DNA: TGCAGCGTTGATTACATCTCCTACGAGCAGTACTTC.

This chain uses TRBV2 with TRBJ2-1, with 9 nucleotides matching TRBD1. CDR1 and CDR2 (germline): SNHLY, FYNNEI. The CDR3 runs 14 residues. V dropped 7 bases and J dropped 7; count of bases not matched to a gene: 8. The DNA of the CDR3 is TGTGCCAGCATGCGGGGACAGGGCGGTAATGAGCAGTTCTTC. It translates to CASMRGQGGNEQFF.

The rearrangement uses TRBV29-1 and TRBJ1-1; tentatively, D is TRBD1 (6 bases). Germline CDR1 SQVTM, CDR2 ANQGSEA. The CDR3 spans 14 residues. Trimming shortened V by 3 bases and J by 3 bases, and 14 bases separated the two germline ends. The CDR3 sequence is CSVDIGPGDTEAFF. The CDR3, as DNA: TGCAGCGTTGATATAGGGCCAGGGGACACTGAAGCTTTCTTT.

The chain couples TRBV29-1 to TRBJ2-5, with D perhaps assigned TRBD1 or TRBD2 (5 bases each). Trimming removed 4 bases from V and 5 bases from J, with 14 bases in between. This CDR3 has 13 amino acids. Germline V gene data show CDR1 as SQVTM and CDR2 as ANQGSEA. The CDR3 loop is CSVGAGWRETQYF. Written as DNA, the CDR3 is TGCAGCGTTGGGGCAGGGTGGAGGGAGACCCAGTACTTC. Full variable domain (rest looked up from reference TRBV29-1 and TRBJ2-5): SAVISQKPSRDICQRGTSLTIQCQVDSQVTMMFWYRQQPGQSLTLIATANQGSEATYESGFVIDKFPISRPNLTFSTLTVSNMSPEDSSIYLCSVGAGWRETQYFGPGTRLLVL.

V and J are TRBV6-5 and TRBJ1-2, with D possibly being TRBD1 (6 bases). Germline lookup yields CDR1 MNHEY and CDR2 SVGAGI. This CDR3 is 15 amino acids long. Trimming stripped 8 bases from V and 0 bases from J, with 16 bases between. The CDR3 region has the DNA TGTGCCAGCGCCCCAGGACAGAACTCTAACTATGGCTACACCTTC. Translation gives CASAPGQNSNYGYTF.

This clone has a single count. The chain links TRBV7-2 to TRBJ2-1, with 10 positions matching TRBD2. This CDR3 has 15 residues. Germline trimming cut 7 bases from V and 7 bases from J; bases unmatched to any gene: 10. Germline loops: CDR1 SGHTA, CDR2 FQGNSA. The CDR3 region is CASIKQRGGQNEQFF. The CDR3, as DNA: TGTGCCAGCATCAAACAGCGGGGGGGCCAGAATGAGCAGTTCTTC.